This T cell receptor (beta chain) was captured in a study of T-cell memory formation after mild COVID-19. Overall study: Largely, TCR clusters stayed within a single donor. Study observations and caveats: Among clones contracting day 15 to 85, CD4/CD8 was balanced, whereas later expanders leaned CD4+. Among contracting clones, CD4+ were mainly CM/EM and CD8+ enriched in EMRA.

This clonotype was detected only a few times. The antigen is not known. TCRdb reprocessed the 5' RACE reads with MiXCR, giving one entry per CDR3 protein. The profile shows around 500,000 distinct CDR3 sequences, 15% to 20% of them singletons. Specimen: PBMCs or a T cell subset sorted from them (not recorded which). The sequence was collected from an adult woman who had mild COVID-19 (a few samples of this study predate the infection). Cell type and time point are not known.

CDR3 amino acids: CSARPPGTSYEQYF. DNA of the CDR3: TGCAGTGCCCGCCCCCCGGGTACTTCCTACGAGCAGTACTTC. V is TRBV20-1 and J is TRBJ2-7; D call uncertain. V was shortened by 6 bases and J by 1 base, with 16 bases between the two germline ends. Germline lookup yields CDR1 DFQATT and CDR2 SNEGSKA (reference sequence). The CDR3 has 14 residues.